The clone carrying this T cell receptor (beta chain) was counted a few times. Its antigen is unknown. The CDR3 consists of 15 residues. The V end lost 4 bases, the J end lost 5 bases, and 18 bases lay between the germline ends. CDR1 SGHDT and CDR2 YYEEEE come from the germline V gene. Those who donated were healthy bone marrow donors. With 60 Vbeta and 13 Jbeta primers, the PCR was carried out. TCRdb's table, derived via immunoSEQ multiplex PCR, lists solely in-frame clones and lacks some. This table has about 100,000 clones, 85% appearing once. The data derive from a study of cytomegalovirus exposure and HLA in healthy donors. General study points: Presence/absence results assume similar sequencing depth per donor, which may not hold.

This chain joins TRBV5-6 and TRBJ2-5; D perhaps matches TRBD2 (6 bases). The sample consisted of PBMCs. This TCR came from a man under 40 in good health and CMV-seronegative. The CDR3 nucleotides read TGTGCCAGCAGCGTACTAGCTGAAGTTTATGAGACCCAGTACTTC. Translating it yields CASSVLAEVYETQYF.